These T cell receptor beta chains were read from a single sample in a study of cytomegalovirus exposure and HLA in healthy donors. The method was immunoSEQ multiplex PCR; TCRdb's version includes in-frame clones alone and lacks a portion of them. The table records about 130,000 clones, 82% of them present only once. Sequencing was performed on PBMCs. These receptors were collected from a boy aged 2 to 9 in good health and CMV-seronegative. Both conserved end residues are part of each CDR3. A D gene is named only where the DNA matches it firmly. Clone sizes are given selectively: once, few, many, or a class where the clone is expanded.

TRBJ1-2	.	TRBV27	.	TGTGCCAGCAGTTCACTGCGACAGCCTAACTATGGCTACACCTTC	CASSSLRQPNYGYTF
TRBJ2-2	TRBD2	TRBV11-1	.	TGTGCCAGCAGCTTAGCAGATATAGCGGGAGATGGGGCCGGGGAGCTGTTTTTT	CASSLADIAGDGAGELFF
TRBJ2-1	TRBD1	TRBV29-1	.	TGCAGCGTTGAAGATGAGGGGGACAGTCCCGGGAATACCCCCTACAATGAGCAGTTCTTC	CSVEDEGDSPGNTPYNEQFF
TRBJ2-7	.	TRBV27	.	TGTGCCAGCAGCCCGATATCACGGAGCTCCTACGAGCAGTACTTC	CASSPISRSSYEQYF
TRBJ2-2	TRBD2	TRBV28	.	TGTGCCAGCAGTTTTCCTAGCGGGGGGGCGAACACCGGGGAGCTGTTTTTT	CASSFPSGGANTGELFF
TRBJ1-5	.	TRBV5-6	.	TGTGCCAGCAGCTTGGGTGGGGGGGCCCTCCGCAATCAGCCCCAGCATTTT	CASSLGGGALRNQPQHF
TRBJ1-5	.	TRBV5-6	.	TGTGCCAGCAGCTTGCTAAATCAGCCCCAGCATTTT	CASSLLNQPQHF
TRBJ2-3	.	TRBV10-3	.	TGTGCCATCAGTGAGTCGAGGACAAGGGAAGAGTATACGCAGTATTTT	CAISESRTREEYTQYF
TRBJ2-3	.	TRBV4-2	.	TGTGCCAGCAGCCAAGATCGACAGAGCACAGATACGCAGTATTTT	CASSQDRQSTDTQYF
TRBJ1-5	TRBD1	TRBV23-1	.	TGCGCCAGCAGATTCGATAAGGGACAGGGGGTCGGTCAGCCCCAGCATTTT	CASRFDKGQGVGQPQHF
TRBJ2-7	TRBD1	TRBV7-9	.	TGTTCCAGCAGTAGCCGGGACAGGGGCATCCACGAGCAGTACTTC	CSSSSRDRGIHEQYF
TRBJ1-5	TRBD1	TRBV2	once	TGTGCCAGCAATCTCGGACTCAGGGGGAATCAGCCCCAGCATTTT	CASNLGLRGNQPQHF
TRBJ2-7	.	TRBV15	once	TGTGCCACCAGCAGAGATGGGCCTAATTGGGCTGGGCACGAGCAGTACTTC	CATSRDGPNWAGHEQYF
TRBJ1-3	TRBD1	TRBV2	.	TGTGCCAGCGGGCAGGGACAGTCTTCTGGAAACACCATATATTTT	CASGQGQSSGNTIYF
TRBJ1-2	.	TRBV19	few	TGTGCCAGTAGTATAGGCAGGGCAGGTGGCTACACCTTC	CASSIGRAGGYTF
TRBJ1-1	TRBD1	TRBV27	.	TGTGCCAGCAGTTTATCGTCAGGGGGTGCCCCAAACACTGAAGCTTTCTTT	CASSLSSGGAPNTEAFF
TRBJ2-3	TRBD2	TRBV4-2	.	TGTGCCAGCAGCCAAGATGTGAGACTAGCGGGACAAGATACGCAGTATTTT	CASSQDVRLAGQDTQYF
TRBJ1-4	.	TRBV15	.	TGTGCCACCAGCGAAGGTCGGTGGAGGAGGAGTGAAAAACTGTTTTTT	CATSEGRWRRSEKLFF
TRBJ2-3	.	TRBV9	.	TGTGCCAGCAGCGTAGTTACGGGGGAGACTAGCACAGATACGCAGTATTTT	CASSVVTGETSTDTQYF
TRBJ2-7	.	TRBV7-8	few	TGTGCCAGCAGCCCCGTTGTGGGGGTTGGGGGCTCCTACGAGCAGTACTTC	CASSPVVGVGGSYEQYF
TRBJ1-1	.	TRBV7-9	.	TGTGCCAGCATCCCGACAGGGAACACTGAAGCTTTCTTT	CASIPTGNTEAFF
TRBJ1-1	TRBD1	TRBV6-1	.	TGTGCCAGCAGTGAAGCAACAGGGGGCGGTTTTGAAGCTTTCTTT	CASSEATGGGFEAFF
TRBJ2-1	TRBD2	TRBV4-1	.	TGCGCCAGCAGCCAAGAACGAGCGGGAAGGTACAATGAGCAGTTCTTC	CASSQERAGRYNEQFF
TRBJ2-3	TRBD2	TRBV9	.	TGTGCCAGCAGCGCCAACGCGGGGGGGCTCACAGATACGCAGTATTTT	CASSANAGGLTDTQYF
TRBJ2-3	.	TRBV6-1	.	TGTGCCAGCAGCGGGACCACGGGGGCAGATACGCAGTATTTT	CASSGTTGADTQYF
TRBJ1-3	.	TRBV19	.	TGTGCCAGTAGTGTAAGCTTCTCTGGAAACACCATATATTTT	CASSVSFSGNTIYF
TRBJ1-2	.	TRBV10-3	.	TGTGCCATCAGTGACGGATCAGGGTATGGCTACACCTTC	CAISDGSGYGYTF
TRBJ2-3	TRBD2	TRBV7-8	.	TGTGCCAGCAGCATTTCCACGGCGCGGGGGAGCACAGATACGCAGTATTTT	CASSISTARGSTDTQYF
TRBJ1-2	.	TRBV7-8	.	TGTGCCAGCAGCCCGGCGGGGGTTCGCTATGGCTACACCTTC	CASSPAGVRYGYTF
TRBJ1-1	TRBD1	TRBV30	.	TGTGCCTGGAGTCCGCAGGGGGCGGGTGAAGCTTTCTTT	CAWSPQGAGEAFF
TRBJ2-3	.	TRBV9	few	TGTGCCAGCAGCGCGGGGGTCCGCACAGATACGCAGTATTTT	CASSAGVRTDTQYF
TRBJ1-5	TRBD1	TRBV9	.	TGTGCCAGCAGCCCTACAGGGGACCCCAATCAGCCCCAGCATTTT	CASSPTGDPNQPQHF
TRBJ2-1	.	TRBV18	.	TGTGCCAGCTCATATGAGAACGATGAGCAGTTCTTC	CASSYENDEQFF
TRBJ1-1	.	TRBV7-9	once	TGTGCCAGCAGCTCTACCAGGACACTGAACACTGAAGCTTTCTTT	CASSSTRTLNTEAFF
TRBJ2-6	.	TRBV7-3	.	TGTGCCAGCAGCTTAAAGCGGCTCGGACAGCCTTCTGGGGCCAACGTCCTGACTTTC	CASSLKRLGQPSGANVLTF
TRBJ1-1	.	TRBV27	.	TGTGCCAGCAGTCTAGTAGCCACTCCAAACACTGAAGCTTTCTTT	CASSLVATPNTEAFF
TRBJ1-2	.	TRBV7-6	.	TGTGCCAGCAGCTTAGCGCAGGGGCAGGGACCCGCTAGGGGCTACACCTTC	CASSLAQGQGPARGYTF
TRBJ1-2	.	TRBV9	.	TGTGCCAGCAGCCCCCCCGCAGGTAAAGCTAACTATGGCTACACCTTC	CASSPPAGKANYGYTF
TRBJ2-7	TRBD1	TRBV27	.	TGTGCCAGCAGCGAATCGACAGGGATTTCCTACGAGCAGTACTTC	CASSESTGISYEQYF
TRBJ2-1	TRBD2	TRBV2	.	TGTGCCAGCAGTGAACTAGCGGGGGAGTACAATGAGCAGTTCTTC	CASSELAGEYNEQFF
TRBJ1-2	TRBD1	TRBV19	.	TGTGCCAGTAGTATAGGTAACCCTGCGGCCAGGGGGCTTTGGTATGGCTACACCTTC	CASSIGNPAARGLWYGYTF
TRBJ1-2	.	TRBV15	.	TGTGCCACCAGCAGACCTACAGCCACGATTAACTATGGCTACACCTTC	CATSRPTATINYGYTF
TRBJ1-1	TRBD1	TRBV5-1	few	TGCGCCAGCAGCGGGGACAGTGAAGCTTTCTTT	CASSGDSEAFF